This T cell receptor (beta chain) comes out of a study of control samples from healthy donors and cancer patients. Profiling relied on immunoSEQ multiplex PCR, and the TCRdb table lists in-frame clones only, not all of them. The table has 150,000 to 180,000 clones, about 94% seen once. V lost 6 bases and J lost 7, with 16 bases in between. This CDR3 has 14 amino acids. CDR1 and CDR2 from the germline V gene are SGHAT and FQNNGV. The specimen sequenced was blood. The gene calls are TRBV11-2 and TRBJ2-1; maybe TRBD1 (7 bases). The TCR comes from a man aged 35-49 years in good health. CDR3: CASSRQGGYNEQFF. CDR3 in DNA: TGTGCCAGCAGTCGACAGGGAGGTTATAATGAGCAGTTCTTC.